The TCR beta chain described here comes from a study of CD8 T cells in ankylosing spondylitis. The V gene's germline CDR1 is SEHNR and CDR2 FQNEAQ (reference sequence). V was pared by 3 bases and J by 2 bases, with 13 bases between. There are 15 residues in the CDR3. TCRdb ran MiXCR on the 5' RACE reads and lists one entry per CDR3 protein. The table includes about 250,000 distinct CDR3 sequences, about 10% detected once. The clonotype comes from a male donor with ankylosing spondylitis or in good health (not recorded which). Sequencing was done on a sample of blood, either unsorted or a sorted T cell fraction (not recorded which). The chain has TRBV7-9 and TRBJ2-5; a possible D gene is TRBD1 (5 bases). This CDR3 is CASSLGRGRQETQYF. CDR3 bases: TGTGCCAGCAGCTTGGGGCGTGGAAGGCAAGAGACCCAGTACTTC.